What follows are 27 T cell receptor beta chains derived from one specimen sequenced in a study of OX40 agonist ivuxolimab in advanced cancers. Produced via immunoSEQ multiplex PCR; TCRdb's table is partial and in-frame only. This sample yields some 42,000 clones, of which roughly nine tenths are seen a single time; 4.5% to 5% belongs to the top ten. Sample: CD4+ or CD8+ T cells sorted from blood, taken in a trial of the OX40 agonist ivuxolimab. Receptors were obtained from an adult with an advanced solid tumor such as melanoma, head and neck, liver or kidney cancer.

The DNA of the CDR3 is TGTGCCAGCAGTTCCTTTCCTGGGGTAGCGGGAGGGGGAGATACGCAGTATTTT. Protein product: CASSSFPGVAGGGDTQYF. This rearrangement joins TRBV27 to TRBJ2-3; 11 bases are shared with TRBD2. Germline CDR1 MNHEY, CDR2 SMNVEV (reference sequence). Losses at the gene ends were 4 bases for V and 5 bases for J; bases not matched to a gene: 14. This CDR3 has 18 residues.

J is TRBJ2-3 and V is TRBV6-5; 8 nucleotides align to TRBD2. CDR1 is MNHEY, CDR2 SVGAGI, per germline. CDR3 length: 15 residues. Trimming removed 4 bases from V and 4 bases from J; junction bases left unmatched: 7. The CDR3 region is CASSSAGGTPDTQYF. CDR3 coding DNA: TGTGCCAGCAGTTCCGCGGGGGGAACTCCAGATACGCAGTATTTT.

As to this clone: At one end the junction does not follow the germline gene, possibly because of a read error. The chain employs TRBV6-5 and TRBJ1-2; D perhaps matches TRBD1 (6 bases). CDR3 size: 11 residues. The germline V gene encodes CDR1 MNHEY and CDR2 SVGAGI. The CDR3 here is CASRSEGVAAF. The CDR3 bases are TGTGCCAGCAGGTCGGAGGGGGTCGCCGCCTTC.

This clone was observed a single time. The rearrangement joins TRBV7-2 to TRBJ2-3, with no clear D. From germline, CDR1 is SGHTA and CDR2 FQGNSA. There are 12 residues in the CDR3. V was clipped by 4 bases and J by 12 bases, with 14 bases between them. CDR3 in DNA: TGTGCCAGCAGCTCAGATACCCCTAACCAGTATTTT. It encodes CASSSDTPNQYF.

This clone has a single count. This rearrangement joins TRBV28 to TRBJ1-5; D unresolved. This CDR3 spans 12 amino acids. The germline V and J ends were trimmed by 7 bases and 5 bases, with 9 bases remaining between them. The V gene's germline CDR1 is MDHEN and CDR2 SYDVKM. CDR3 sequence: CASNIIDQPQHF. The CDR3 DNA reads TGTGCCAGCAACATCATCGATCAGCCCCAGCATTTT.

The chain joins TRBV5-6 to TRBJ2-5; TRBD2 matches at 12 bases. The J segment lost 2 bases and the V segment lost 4 bases, leaving 6 bases of the junction unmatched. Germline loops: CDR1 SGHDT, CDR2 YYEEEE. The CDR3 totals 16 residues. The CDR3 bases are TGTGCCAGCAGCCCCGGACTAGCGGGGTTGCAAGAGACCCAGTACTTC. This translates into CASSPGLAGLQETQYF.

V and J are TRBV12-5 and TRBJ2-3; 10 nucleotides match TRBD2. CDR1 LGHNT and CDR2 FRNRAP come from the germline V gene. The CDR3 contains 18 residues. The V segment lost 0 bases and the J segment 0 bases; nucleotides outside the gene matches: 6. The CDR3, as DNA: TGTGCTAGTGGTTTGGTGTTCGGACTAGCGGAAAGCACAGATACGCAGTATTTT. Encoded protein: CASGLVFGLAESTDTQYF.

V usage is TRBV15 and J usage is TRBJ1-5; D remains unclear. Germline-derived CDR1 and CDR2 are LNHNV and YYDKDF (reference sequence). The CDR3 has 15 residues. The V and J ends lost 1 base and 11 bases respectively, with 18 bases between them. CDR3 residues: CATSRGDGPRGAQHF. CDR3 nucleotide sequence: TGTGCCACCAGCAGAGGTGACGGGCCACGAGGAGCCCAGCATTTT.

The genes are TRBV15 and TRBJ2-7, with 8 bases fitting TRBD2. V trimming: 0 bases; J trimming: 3 bases; junction bases outside the gene matches: 7. Germline loops: CDR1 LNHNV, CDR2 YYDKDF (reference sequence). The CDR3 is 16 amino acids. The CDR3 nucleotides are TGTGCCACCAGCAGAGATCAAGCGGGAGACGTCTACGAGCAGTACTTC. It translates to CATSRDQAGDVYEQYF.

J is TRBJ2-1 and V is TRBV11-2; D is uncertain. Germline values: CDR1 SGHAT, CDR2 FQNNGV. The V end lost 6 bases, the J end lost 7 bases, and 19 bases lay between the germline ends. The CDR3 length is 15 residues. The CDR3 here is CASRPTQGPWNEQFF. The CDR3 DNA reads TGTGCCAGCAGACCGACCCAAGGGCCTTGGAATGAGCAGTTCTTC.

The CDR3 loop reads CASGFGDEQYF. In DNA, the CDR3 is TGTGCTAGTGGTTTTGGGGACGAGCAGTACTTC. The chain couples TRBV12-5 to TRBJ2-7; D remains ambiguous. The CDR3 consists of 11 residues. Trimming took 3 bases from V and 5 from J, leaving 5 bases between them. Germline V gives CDR1 LGHNT, CDR2 FRNRAP.

The chain joins TRBV19 to TRBJ2-5; 12 nucleotides line up with TRBD1. The CDR3 extends over 15 amino acids. The germline gives CDR1 LNHDA, CDR2 SQIVND (reference sequence). J lost 5 bases, V lost 1 base, and 2 bases had no gene match. CDR3 protein: CASSIGGQGAETQYF. The CDR3 DNA reads TGTGCCAGTAGTATAGGGGGACAGGGGGCGGAGACCCAGTACTTC. The full variable domain, in which reference TRBV19 and TRBJ2-5 provide the parts outside the CDR3, is DGGITQSPKYLFRKEGQNVTLSCEQNLNHDAMYWYRQDPGQGLRLIYYSQIVNDFQKGDIAEGYSVSREKKESFPLTVTSAQKNPTAFYLCASSIGGQGAETQYFGPGTRLLVL.

The chain uses TRBV19 and TRBJ1-5; D is ambiguous. The CDR3 has 15 residues. The germline V gene has CDR1 LNHDA and CDR2 SQIVND (reference sequence). Between the trimmed V and J ends, which lost 3 bases and 0 bases, there was a span of 9 bases. The CDR3 sequence: CASSMTGNSNQPQHF. DNA of the CDR3: TGTGCCAGTAGTATGACGGGAAATAGCAATCAGCCCCAGCATTTT.

The rearrangement joins TRBV5-8 to TRBJ2-3; the match to TRBD1 covers 7 bases. CDR1 is SGHTS, CDR2 YDEGEE, per germline. The CDR3 consists of 16 residues. V shed 4 bases and J 0 bases; nucleotides not matched to a gene: 8. In DNA, the CDR3 is TGTGCCAGCAGCAAAGGGACAGAATGGAGCACAGATACGCAGTATTTT. Encoded protein: CASSKGTEWSTDTQYF.

V is TRBV5-1 and J is TRBJ2-7, with 15 bases matching TRBD2. The CDR3 spans 16 residues. Germline CDR1 is SGHRS and CDR2 is YFSETQ. Trimming at V came to 0 bases and at J to 7 bases, leaving 5 bases not matched to a gene. This CDR3 is CASSLEGLAGGREQYF. Written as DNA, the CDR3 is TGCGCCAGCAGCTTGGAAGGACTAGCGGGAGGGCGGGAGCAGTACTTC.

This clone has just one count. This chain uses TRBV10-2 with TRBJ2-7; 7 bases fit TRBD1. In germline, CDR1 is WSHSY, CDR2 SAAADI. This CDR3 has 13 residues. Germline trimming cut 8 bases from V and 7 bases from J; bases unmatched to any gene: 11. The CDR3 here is CASQANRGGEQYF. DNA of the CDR3: TGCGCCAGCCAAGCTAACAGGGGCGGAGAGCAGTACTTC.

This rearrangement joins TRBV7-2 to TRBJ2-7; D call uncertain. V lost 3 bases, J lost 1 base, and 7 bases lay in between. The CDR3 is 13 amino acids. The germline V gene has CDR1 SGHTA and CDR2 FQGNSA. In nucleotides, the CDR3 is TGTGCCAGCAGCTTGAGAGAATCCTACGAGCAGTACTTC. Translating gives CASSLRESYEQYF.

This chain connects TRBV18 to TRBJ2-3; no clear D gene. Germline V gene data show CDR1 as KGHSH and CDR2 as LQKENI. V was clipped by 5 bases and J by 1 base, with 7 bases between them. The CDR3 loop spans 13 amino acids. CDR3 sequence: CASSAGGTDTQYF. The DNA for the CDR3 is TGTGCCAGCTCAGCTGGGGGCACAGATACGCAGTATTTT.

The J gene is TRBJ1-4, the V gene TRBV28; 10 bases are shared with TRBD1. The CDR3 consists of 16 residues. Trimming cost V 3 bases and J 4 bases; bases outside gene matches: 5. The germline V gene encodes CDR1 MDHEN and CDR2 SYDVKM. CDR3 bases: TGTGCCAGCAGTTTGGGTGGGACAGGGGATAATGAAAAACTGTTTTTT. Its translation: CASSLGGTGDNEKLFF.

The genes are TRBV10-2 and TRBJ1-5; TRBD1 aligns across 7 bases. There are 15 residues in the CDR3. The germline gives CDR1 WSHSY, CDR2 SAAADI. The ends lost 2 bases at V and 3 bases at J; junction bases unmatched: 4. CDR3 in DNA: TGCGCCAGCAGTGAGGCGGACAGGTTCAATCAGCCCCAGCATTTT. This sequence encodes CASSEADRFNQPQHF.

The V call is TRBV7-2, the J call TRBJ1-1; unclear D gene. Trimming removed 1 base at V and 11 bases at J, with 17 bases between. The CDR3 loop spans 14 amino acids. Looked up from germline, CDR1 is SGHTA and CDR2 is FQGNSA. CDR3 DNA: TGTGCCAGCAGCTTAGTTTTGTCCTCGGCGAAGGCTTTCTTT. As protein: CASSLVLSSAKAFF.

This chain links TRBV28 with TRBJ1-4; TRBD1 might be the D (5 bases). Trimming took off 4 bases at V and 0 bases at J, with 9 bases between the two ends. Germline loops: CDR1 MDHEN, CDR2 SYDVKM. This CDR3 region has 15 residues. The DNA for the CDR3 is TGTGCCAGCAGTTCTACAGGAGCAACTAATGAAAAACTGTTTTTT. It codes for CASSSTGATNEKLFF.

The chain has TRBV5-4 and TRBJ2-5; 7 nucleotides match TRBD2. V lost 4 bases, J lost 2 bases, and 11 bases stayed unmatched. The CDR3 extends over 16 amino acids. The V gene's germline CDR1 is SGHNT and CDR2 YYREEE (reference sequence). In nucleotides, the CDR3 is TGTGCCAGCAGCGCCCTCATGCAAGCGGGGCAAGAGACCCAGTACTTC. Amino acid sequence: CASSALMQAGQETQYF.

This chain connects TRBV19 to TRBJ1-1; D perhaps matches TRBD1 (6 bases). Germline CDR1 LNHDA, CDR2 SQIVND (reference sequence). V was shortened by 3 bases and J by 3 bases, with 17 bases between the two germline ends. This CDR3 contains 16 residues. CDR3 coding DNA: TGTGCCAGTAGTATTCGTGGGGGCCCCGAGCACACTGAAGCTTTCTTT. It specifies CASSIRGGPEHTEAFF.

The chain is built from TRBV19 and TRBJ1-2; D not resolved. CDR1 and CDR2 (germline): LNHDA, SQIVND (reference sequence). The CDR3 contains 13 residues. Trimming took off 8 bases at V and 5 bases at J, with 15 bases between the two ends. The CDR3 DNA reads TGTGCCAGTCTGCGCGGGTTTCAGTATGGCTACACCTTC. It codes for CASLRGFQYGYTF.

V gene TRBV9 combines with J gene TRBJ2-3, with D possibly matching TRBD2 (7 bases). Germline CDR1 SGDLS, CDR2 YYNGEE. Trimming removed 4 bases at V and 4 bases at J, with 16 bases between. The CDR3 covers 15 residues. For the CDR3, the DNA is TGTGCCAGCAGCACACAGGGAGGGAGAGCAGATACGCAGTATTTT. Its translation is CASSTQGGRADTQYF.

The chain joins TRBV19 to TRBJ1-1, with 8 bases fitting TRBD1. CDR3 length equals 13 residues. V gave up 5 bases and J gave up 3 bases; unmatched junction bases: 2. Germline CDR1 reads LNHDA; CDR2 reads SQIVND (reference sequence). CDR3 in DNA: TGTGCCAGTAGTTCGACAGGGGACACTGAAGCTTTCTTT. This codes for CASSSTGDTEAFF.